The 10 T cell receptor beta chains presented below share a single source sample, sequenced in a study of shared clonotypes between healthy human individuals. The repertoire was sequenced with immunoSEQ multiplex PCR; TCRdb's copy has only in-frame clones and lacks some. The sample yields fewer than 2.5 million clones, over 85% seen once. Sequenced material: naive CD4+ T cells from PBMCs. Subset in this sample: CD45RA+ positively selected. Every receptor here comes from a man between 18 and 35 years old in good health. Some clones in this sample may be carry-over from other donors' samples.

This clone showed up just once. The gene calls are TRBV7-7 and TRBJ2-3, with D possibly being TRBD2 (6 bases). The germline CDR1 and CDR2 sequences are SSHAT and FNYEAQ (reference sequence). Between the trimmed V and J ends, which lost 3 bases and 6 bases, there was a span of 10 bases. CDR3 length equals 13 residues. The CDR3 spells CASSLGGRDTQYF. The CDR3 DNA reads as TGTGCCAGCAGCTTGGGGGGAAGGGATACGCAGTATTTT.

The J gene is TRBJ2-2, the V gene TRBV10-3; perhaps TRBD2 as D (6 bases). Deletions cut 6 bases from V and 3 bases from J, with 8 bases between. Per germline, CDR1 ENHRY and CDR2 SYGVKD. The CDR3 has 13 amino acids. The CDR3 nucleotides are TGTGCCATCAGACCGGGAGACACCGGGGAGCTGTTTTTT. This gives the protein CAIRPGDTGELFF.

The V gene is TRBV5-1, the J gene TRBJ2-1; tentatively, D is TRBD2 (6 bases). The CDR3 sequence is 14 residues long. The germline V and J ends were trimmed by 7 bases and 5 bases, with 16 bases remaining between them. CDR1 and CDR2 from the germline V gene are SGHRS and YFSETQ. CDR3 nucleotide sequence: TGCGCCAGCTACGCGGGGCGAAAAAACAATGAGCAGTTCTTC. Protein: CASYAGRKNNEQFF.

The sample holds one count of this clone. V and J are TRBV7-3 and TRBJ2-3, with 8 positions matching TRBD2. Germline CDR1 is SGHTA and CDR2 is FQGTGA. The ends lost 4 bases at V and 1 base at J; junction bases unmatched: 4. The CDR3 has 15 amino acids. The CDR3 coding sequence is TGTGCCAGCAGCTATACAGCGGGAGGCACAGATACGCAGTATTTT. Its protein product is CASSYTAGGTDTQYF.

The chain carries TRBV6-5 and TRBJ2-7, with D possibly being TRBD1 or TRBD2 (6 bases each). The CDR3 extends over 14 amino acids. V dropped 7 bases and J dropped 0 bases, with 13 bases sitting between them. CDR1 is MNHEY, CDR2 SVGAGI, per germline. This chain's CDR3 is CASIDGGSSYEQYF. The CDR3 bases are TGTGCCAGCATCGACGGGGGCAGCTCCTACGAGCAGTACTTC.

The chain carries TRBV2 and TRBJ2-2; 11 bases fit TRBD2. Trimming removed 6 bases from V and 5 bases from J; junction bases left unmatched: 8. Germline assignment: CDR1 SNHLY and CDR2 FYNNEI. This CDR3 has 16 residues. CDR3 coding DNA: TGTGCCAGCAGACTTCTAGCGGGAGGTGGAACCGGGGAGCTGTTTTTT. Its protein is CASRLLAGGGTGELFF.

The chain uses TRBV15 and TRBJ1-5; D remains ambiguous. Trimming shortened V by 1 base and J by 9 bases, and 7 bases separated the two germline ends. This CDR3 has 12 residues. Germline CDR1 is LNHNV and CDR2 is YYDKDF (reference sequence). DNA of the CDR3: TGTGCCACCAGCAGAGGGGTTACGCCCCAGCATTTT. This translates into CATSRGVTPQHF.

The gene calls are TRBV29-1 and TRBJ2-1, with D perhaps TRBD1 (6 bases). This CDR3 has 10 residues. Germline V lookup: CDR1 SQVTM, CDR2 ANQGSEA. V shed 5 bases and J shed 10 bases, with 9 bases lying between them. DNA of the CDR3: TGCAGCGTTCTGACAGGCGAGCAGTTCTTC. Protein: CSVLTGEQFF.

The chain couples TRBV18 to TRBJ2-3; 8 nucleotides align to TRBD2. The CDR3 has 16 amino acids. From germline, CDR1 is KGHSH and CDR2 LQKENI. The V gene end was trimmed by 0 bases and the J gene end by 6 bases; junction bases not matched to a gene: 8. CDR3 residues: CASSPPARAGVDTQYF. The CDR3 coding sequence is TGTGCCAGCTCACCACCCGCCAGAGCGGGAGTTGATACGCAGTATTTT.

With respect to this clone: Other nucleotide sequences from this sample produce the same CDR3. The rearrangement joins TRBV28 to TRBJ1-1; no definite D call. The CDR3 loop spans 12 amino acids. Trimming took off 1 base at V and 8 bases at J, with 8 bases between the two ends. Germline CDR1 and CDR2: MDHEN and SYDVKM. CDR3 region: CASSLLEREAFF. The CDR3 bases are TGTGCCAGCAGTTTATTGGAAAGGGAAGCTTTCTTT.